The clone carrying this T cell receptor (beta chain) was counted a single time. Its antigen is currently unknown. Time point specified: baseline, week 1 (first vaccination visit). Noted treatment: pre-vaccination baseline after standard-of-care therapy. This entry comes from a study of a mutant IDH1 vaccine in newly diagnosed glioma. Overall study context: Most patients had received both radiotherapy and temozolomide, the prior options being radiotherapy, temozolomide, or both.

Between the trimmed V and J ends, which lost 3 bases and 2 bases, there was a span of 8 bases. The CDR3 is 14 amino acids. Germline CDR1 LNHDA, CDR2 SQIVND (reference sequence). Profiling relied on immunoSEQ multiplex PCR, and the TCRdb table lists in-frame clones only, not all of them. The table includes about 25,000 clones, roughly 93% detected once. General study points: Changes in top peripheral clonotypes did not appear linked to pseudoprogression. It was about 92% of patients that developed vaccine-induced immune responses.

This receptor was obtained from a man between 35 and 55 years old with glioma. Specimen: PBMCs, collected from a glioma patient treated with radiotherapy, temozolomide or both. V usage is TRBV19 and J usage is TRBJ1-5; tentatively, D is TRBD1 (5 bases). The CDR3 nucleotides are TGTGCCAGTAGTATTATAGGGGGCAATCAGCCCCAGCATTTT. Translating gives CASSIIGGNQPQHF. Filled out from reference TRBV19 and TRBJ1-5, the complete variable domain reads DGGITQSPKYLFRKEGQNVTLSCEQNLNHDAMYWYRQDPGQGLRLIYYSQIVNDFQKGDIAEGYSVSREKKESFPLTVTSAQKNPTAFYLCASSIIGGNQPQHFGDGTRLSIL.